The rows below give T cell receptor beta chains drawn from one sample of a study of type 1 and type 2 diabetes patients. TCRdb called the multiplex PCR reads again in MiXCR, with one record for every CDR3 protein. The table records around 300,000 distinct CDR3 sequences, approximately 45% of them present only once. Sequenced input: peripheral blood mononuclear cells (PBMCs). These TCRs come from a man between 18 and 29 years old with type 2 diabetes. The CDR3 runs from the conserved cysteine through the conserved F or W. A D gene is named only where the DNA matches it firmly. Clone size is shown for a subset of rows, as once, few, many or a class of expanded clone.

CDR3nt: TGTGCCAGCAGTTTATCGGTGTGGGGGCCTAACTATGGCTACACCTTC; CDR3aa: CASSLSVWGPNYGYTF; j_gene: TRBJ1-2; d_gene: -; v_gene: TRBV27; abundance: few
CDR3nt: TGTGCCAGCAGCATCTGGGCTCCGGGCTCCTACGAGCAGTACTTC; CDR3aa: CASSIWAPGSYEQYF; j_gene: TRBJ2-7; d_gene: -; v_gene: TRBV5-6; abundance: once
CDR3nt: TGTGCCAGCAGTACGACAAACCGAGTAAGTGAGCAGTTCTTC; CDR3aa: CASSTTNRVSEQFF; j_gene: TRBJ2-1; d_gene: -; v_gene: TRBV27; abundance: few
CDR3nt: TGCGCCAGCAGCCAAGTGAAGGGACTCGAGCAGTACTTC; CDR3aa: CASSQVKGLEQYF; j_gene: TRBJ2-7; d_gene: -; v_gene: TRBV4-1; abundance: -
CDR3nt: TGTGCCATCAGTGAGTCGTTGGGGGGACCCTATGGCTACACCTTC; CDR3aa: CAISESLGGPYGYTF; j_gene: TRBJ1-2; d_gene: -; v_gene: TRBV10-3; abundance: once
CDR3nt: TGTGCCGCATCCCAGACAGGGATCTACGAGCAGTACTTC; CDR3aa: CAASQTGIYEQYF; j_gene: TRBJ2-7; d_gene: TRBD1; v_gene: TRBV6-4; abundance: -
CDR3nt: TGTGCCAGCAGCTTAACTAGACAGTATGGCTACACCTTC; CDR3aa: CASSLTRQYGYTF; j_gene: TRBJ1-2; d_gene: -; v_gene: TRBV7-2; abundance: many
CDR3nt: TGTGCCAGCAGCCTACTAGGGATGTCCTACGAGCAGTACTTC; CDR3aa: CASSLLGMSYEQYF; j_gene: TRBJ2-7; d_gene: -; v_gene: TRBV12-3/TRBV12-4; abundance: -
CDR3nt: TGTGCCAGCAGCCAACGCGGAGAGACCCAGTACTTC; CDR3aa: CASSQRGETQYF; j_gene: TRBJ2-5; d_gene: -; v_gene: TRBV3-1; abundance: -
CDR3nt: TGCAGCGTAACGATGGGGTCCTATAATTCACCCCTCCACTTT; CDR3aa: CSVTMGSYNSPLHF; j_gene: TRBJ1-6; d_gene: -; v_gene: TRBV29-1; abundance: -